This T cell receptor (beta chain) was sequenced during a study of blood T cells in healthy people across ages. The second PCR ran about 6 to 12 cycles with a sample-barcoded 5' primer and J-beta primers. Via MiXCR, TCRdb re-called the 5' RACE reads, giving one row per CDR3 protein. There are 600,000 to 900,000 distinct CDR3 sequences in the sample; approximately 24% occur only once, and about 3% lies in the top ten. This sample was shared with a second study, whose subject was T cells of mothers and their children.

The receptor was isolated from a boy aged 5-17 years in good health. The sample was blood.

The chain's CDR3 is CASSVTNGGVGGQETQYF. The CDR3 coding sequence is TGTGCCAGCAGCGTGACGAACGGGGGTGTGGGCGGCCAAGAGACCCAGTACTTC. The J gene is TRBJ2-5, the V gene TRBV9, with a weak D call TRBD2 (6 bases). Germline lookup yields CDR1 SGDLS and CDR2 YYNGEE. This CDR3 comprises 18 residues. Trimming left V 2 bases short and J 1 base short, with 21 bases between.